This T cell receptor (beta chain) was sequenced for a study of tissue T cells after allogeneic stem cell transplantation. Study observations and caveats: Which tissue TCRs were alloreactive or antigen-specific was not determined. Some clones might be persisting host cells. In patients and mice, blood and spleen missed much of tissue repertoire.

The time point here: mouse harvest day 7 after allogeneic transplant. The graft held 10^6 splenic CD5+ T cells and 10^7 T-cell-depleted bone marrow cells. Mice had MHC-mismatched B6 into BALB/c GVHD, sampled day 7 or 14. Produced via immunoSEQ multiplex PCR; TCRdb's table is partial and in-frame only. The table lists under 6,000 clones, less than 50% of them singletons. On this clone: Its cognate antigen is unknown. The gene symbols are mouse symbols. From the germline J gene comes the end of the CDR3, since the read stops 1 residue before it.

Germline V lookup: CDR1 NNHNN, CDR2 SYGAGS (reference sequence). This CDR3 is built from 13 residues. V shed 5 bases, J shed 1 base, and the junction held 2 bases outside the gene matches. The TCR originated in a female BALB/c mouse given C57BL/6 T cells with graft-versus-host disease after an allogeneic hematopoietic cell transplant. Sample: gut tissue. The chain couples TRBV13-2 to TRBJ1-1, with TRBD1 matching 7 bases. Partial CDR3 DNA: TGTGCCAGCGGGGGACAGAAAAACACAGAAGTCTTC. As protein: CASGGQKNTEVF. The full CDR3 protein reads CASGGQKNTEVFF.